What follows are 14 T cell receptor beta chains derived from one specimen sequenced in a study of blood T cell repertoires in COVID-19. TCRdb's copy holds only in-frame clones and misses some; the assay was immunoSEQ multiplex PCR. The sample includes roughly 190,000 clones, around 85% of them seen just once. Sequenced input: peripheral blood. The receptors were gathered from a woman aged 60-75 years with COVID-19, enrolled during active disease.

The rearrangement uses TRBV2 and TRBJ2-1; D is unclear. The germline V gene encodes CDR1 SNHLY and CDR2 FYNNEI. V gave up 6 bases and J gave up 9 bases, with 6 bases separating them. The CDR3 totals 10 residues. CDR3 DNA: TGTGCCAGCAGCCGGAGTGAGCAGTTCTTC. This gives the protein CASSRSEQFF.

The chain carries TRBV4-3 and TRBJ1-6; 7 bases are a match to TRBD1. Germline loops: CDR1 LGHNA, CDR2 YSLEER. Trimming cost V 4 bases and J 8 bases; bases outside gene matches: 8. This CDR3 spans 15 amino acids. The CDR3 coding sequence is TGCGCCAGCAGCCGGGGCAGGGGGACTGATTCACCCCTCCACTTT. Translated: CASSRGRGTDSPLHF.

A few counts support this clone. The chain recombines TRBV4-2 with TRBJ2-2, with D possibly TRBD2 on 5 matching bases. Trimming took off 3 bases at V and 1 base at J, with 12 bases between the two ends. CDR1 is LGHNA, CDR2 YNFKEQ, per germline. The CDR3 is 16 amino acids. CDR3 protein: CASSQGSGRNTGELFF. The CDR3 coding sequence is TGTGCCAGCAGCCAGGGTAGTGGGAGGAACACCGGGGAGCTGTTTTTT.

CDR3 protein: CATSRDHLSSGNTIYF. The CDR3, as DNA: TGTGCCACCAGCAGAGATCACCTGAGCTCTGGAAACACCATATATTTT. The chain uses TRBV15 and TRBJ1-3; no definite D call. The CDR3 is made up of 16 amino acids. Between the trimmed V and J ends, which lost 0 bases and 0 bases, there was a span of 9 bases. Germline loops: CDR1 LNHNV, CDR2 YYDKDF (reference sequence).

The chain combines TRBV3-1 (or the pseudogene TRBV3-2) with TRBJ2-7, with 8 positions matching TRBD1. The CDR3 contains 14 residues. Trimming cost V 9 bases and J 1 base; bases outside gene matches: 8. Germline CDR1 LGHDT, CDR2 YNNKEL (reference sequence). Here the CDR3 DNA reads TGTGCCAGTGATGACAGGGGACAATCCTACGAGCAGTACTTC. Encoded protein: CASDDRGQSYEQYF.

This rearrangement joins TRBV4-2 to TRBJ2-7; TRBD2 matches 10 bases. V shed 4 bases and J 3 bases; nucleotides not matched to a gene: 6. The CDR3 has 15 amino acids. Germline V CDR1 and CDR2: LGHNA, YNFKEQ. The CDR3 DNA reads TGTGCCAGCAGCCCCTTAGCGGGAGGCCACTACGAGCAGTACTTC. It codes for CASSPLAGGHYEQYF.

The J gene is TRBJ2-7, the V gene TRBV7-8; TRBD2 matches at 11 bases. Germline trimming cut 2 bases from V and 7 bases from J; bases unmatched to any gene: 7. CDR1 SGHVS and CDR2 FQNEAQ come from the germline V gene. The CDR3 length is 15 residues. In DNA form, the CDR3 reads TGTGCCAGCAGCTTAATAGCGGGAGGGCTGGGAGAGCAGTACTTC. Residues: CASSLIAGGLGEQYF.

The chain recombines TRBV4-3 with TRBJ2-6; 8 nucleotides align to TRBD2. Trimming at V came to 1 base and at J to 4 bases, leaving 12 bases not matched to a gene. CDR1 and CDR2 (germline): LGHNA, YSLEER. The CDR3 is 19 residues long. The CDR3 nucleotides are TGCGCCAGCAGCCAAGGGTGGTGGGCGGGAGGCTCCGGGGCCAACGTCCTGACTTTC. This gives the protein CASSQGWWAGGSGANVLTF.

This rearrangement joins TRBV11-1 to TRBJ2-1, with D uncertain. Germline CDR1 reads SGHAT; CDR2 reads FQDESV (reference sequence). V gave up 1 base and J gave up 0 bases, with 10 bases separating them. There are 16 residues in the CDR3. CDR3 sequence (DNA): TGTGCCAGCAGCTTAGGTTTCCGGAGCTCCTACAATGAGCAGTTCTTC. Protein sequence: CASSLGFRSSYNEQFF.

The gene calls are TRBV30 and TRBJ2-7; D is perhaps TRBD2 (7 bases). Germline V gene sequence: CDR1 GTSNPN, CDR2 SVGIG (reference sequence). This CDR3 has 15 amino acids. V lost 4 bases and J lost 4, with 20 bases in between. In DNA form, the CDR3 reads TGTGCCTGGAATCCAGGGGCGGGAGCTTCTTACGAGCAGTACTTC. This encodes CAWNPGAGASYEQYF.

The rearrangement uses TRBV20-1 and TRBJ1-2, with TRBD1 identical over 7 bases. This CDR3 comprises 14 residues. The germline V gene encodes CDR1 DFQATT and CDR2 SNEGSKA (reference sequence). V shed 3 bases, J shed 4 bases, and the junction held 8 bases outside the gene matches. In nucleotides, the CDR3 is TGCAGTGCTAGTGGGCAGGGGGGAGGCTATGGCTACACCTTC. It specifies CSASGQGGGYGYTF.

V usage is TRBV30 and J usage is TRBJ2-3; 10 bases agree with TRBD2. The length of the CDR3 is 15 residues. Trimming removed 0 bases from V and 6 bases from J; junction bases left unmatched: 6. Per germline, CDR1 GTSNPN and CDR2 SVGIG (reference sequence). CDR3 in amino acids: CAWSVLAGVGDTQYF. The CDR3 DNA reads TGTGCCTGGAGTGTCCTAGCGGGAGTCGGGGATACGCAGTATTTT.

The chain is built from TRBV18 and TRBJ1-4; TRBD1 aligns across 9 bases. Germline loops: CDR1 KGHSH, CDR2 LQKENI. The CDR3 spans 15 residues. Germline trimming cut 3 bases from V and 5 bases from J; bases unmatched to any gene: 4. CDR3 loop: CASSPGQGSNEKLFF. The CDR3 DNA reads TGTGCCAGCTCACCGGGACAGGGTTCGAATGAAAAACTGTTTTTT.

The rearrangement joins TRBV19 to TRBJ2-2; 13 nucleotides match TRBD2. V was clipped by 8 bases and J by 6 bases; unmatched bases: 6. The germline V gene has CDR1 LNHDA and CDR2 SQIVND (reference sequence). This CDR3 is 15 amino acids long. The chain's CDR3 is CASGRTSGGSGELFF. DNA for the CDR3: TGTGCCAGTGGACGGACTAGCGGGGGTTCCGGGGAGCTGTTTTTT.